The 10 T cell receptor beta chains presented below share a single source sample, sequenced in a study of blood T cell repertoires in COVID-19. Repertoires were generated with immunoSEQ multiplex PCR, while TCRdb's copy carries only in-frame clones and drops some. The sample contains 250,000 or so clones, 85% to 95% of which appear only once. Sequenced input: PBMCs or T cells enriched from blood (not recorded which). Every receptor here comes from a middle-aged man who had been exposed to COVID-19.

The genes are TRBV29-1 and TRBJ2-2, with a weak D call TRBD2 (5 bases). The CDR3 contains 13 residues. In germline, CDR1 is SQVTM, CDR2 ANQGSEA. The ends were cut back, 4 bases at V and 6 bases at J, with 12 bases in the middle. The chain's CDR3 is CSVGSDRPGELFF. Here the CDR3 DNA reads TGCAGCGTTGGTAGCGATAGGCCCGGGGAGCTGTTTTTT.

The V call is TRBV19, the J call TRBJ1-1, with D possibly being TRBD1 (6 bases). The germline gives CDR1 LNHDA, CDR2 SQIVND (reference sequence). V lost 4 bases and J lost 3, with 9 bases in between. This CDR3 contains 13 residues. CDR3 protein: CASSNRDHTEAFF. CDR3 nucleotides: TGTGCCAGTAGTAACAGGGATCACACTGAAGCTTTCTTT.

The chain uses TRBV4-1 and TRBJ1-2; no clear D. CDR3 length: 17 residues. V lost 2 bases and J lost 2, with 18 bases in between. Germline CDR1 is MGHRA and CDR2 is YSYEKL. Here the CDR3 DNA reads TGCGCCAGCAGCCAATTTTCATCGCAGGTATCCAACTATGGCTACACCTTC. As protein: CASSQFSSQVSNYGYTF.

The gene calls are TRBV5-1 and TRBJ1-1; 7 bases are shared with TRBD1. The CDR3 consists of 15 residues. With V trimmed by 0 bases and J by 0 bases, 2 bases remained unmatched. Germline CDR1 reads SGHRS; CDR2 reads YFSETQ. In nucleotides, the CDR3 is TGCGCCAGCAGCTTGGCCAGGGGGATGAACACTGAAGCTTTCTTT. Amino acid sequence: CASSLARGMNTEAFF.

CDR3 amino acids: CASSVGAGTLGETQYF. The CDR3 DNA reads TGTGCCAGCAGCGTAGGAGCCGGGACTTTGGGAGAGACCCAGTACTTC. The genes are TRBV9 and TRBJ2-5; possible D gene TRBD2, 6 bases. V was cut by 0 bases and J by 4 bases, with 16 bases left in between. The germline CDR1 and CDR2 sequences are SGDLS and YYNGEE. CDR3 length: 16 amino acids. The whole variable domain, remainder taken from reference TRBV9 and TRBJ2-5, is DSGVTQTPKHLITATGQRVTLRCSPRSGDLSVYWYQQSLDQGLQFLIQYYNGEERAKGNILERFSAQQFPDLHSELNLSSLELGDSALYFCASSVGAGTLGETQYFGPGTRLLVL.

As to this clone: The junction shows a germline mismatch at one end, possibly a read error. The chain is built from TRBV7-7 and TRBJ2-7, with D possibly matching TRBD2 (5 bases). The CDR3 runs to 15 residues. Germline V lookup: CDR1 SSHAT, CDR2 FNYEAQ (reference sequence). CDR3 loop: CASSPTQSGSYEQYF. The CDR3 DNA reads TGTGCTAGCAGCCCGACACAAAGCGGCTCCTACGAGCAGTACTTC.

The genes are TRBV28 and TRBJ1-1; a possible D gene is TRBD1 (5 bases). The germline CDR1 and CDR2 sequences are MDHEN and SYDVKM. This CDR3 has 13 residues. V was pared by 7 bases and J by 11 bases, with 20 bases between. CDR3 protein: CASNPAGPLVAFF. The CDR3, as DNA: TGTGCCAGCAATCCCGCAGGGCCGCTTGTGGCTTTCTTT.

The rearrangement links TRBV6-5 to TRBJ1-1; 7 bases align to TRBD1. There are 16 residues in the CDR3. V shed 2 bases and J 1 base; nucleotides not matched to a gene: 7. Germline values: CDR1 MNHEY, CDR2 SVGAGI. CDR3 DNA sequence: TGTGCCAGCAGTTACCTAACAGGGGACCCGAACACTGAAGCTTTCTTT. This encodes CASSYLTGDPNTEAFF.

The V gene is TRBV28, the J gene TRBJ1-2, with 8 bases lining up with TRBD1. V lost 6 bases to trimming and J lost 3 bases; unmatched junction nucleotides: 6. Germline CDR1 is MDHEN and CDR2 is SYDVKM. CDR3 length: 14 amino acids. The CDR3 spells CASSLTTGDYGYTF. The CDR3 region has the DNA TGTGCCAGCAGCCTGACGACAGGGGACTATGGCTACACCTTC.

The chain recombines TRBV7-6 with TRBJ1-1; D unresolved. CDR1 SGHVS and CDR2 FNYEAQ come from the germline V gene. The CDR3 contains 15 residues. V shed 1 base and J shed 3 bases, with 12 bases lying between them. The CDR3 sequence: CASSLDSGRDTEAFF. The CDR3 coding sequence is TGTGCCAGCAGCTTAGACTCCGGGCGGGACACTGAAGCTTTCTTT.